This is a list of T cell receptor beta chains from one sample in a study of T-cell reconstitution after alpha-beta-depleted transplantation in children. TCRdb reanalysed the PCR reads using MiXCR and keeps one entry per CDR3 protein. The sample gives about 300,000 distinct CDR3 sequences, 9.5% to 13% of which show up once; 7.5% is in the top ten. The sample here was PBMCs, taken before TCRalphabeta/CD19-depleted stem cell transplant. These receptor sequences come from a boy in the first two years of life with acute myeloid leukemia, due to receive a stem cell transplant. CDR3s include the opening cysteine and the closing phenylalanine or tryptophan. Where a row states a size, it is once, few, many or the class of an expanded clone; other rows omit it.

cdr3_length	clone_size	v_call	cdr3_aa
17	many	TRBV5-1	CASSLENGLVFSYEQYF
17	many	TRBV11-2	CASSLEVGVIAKNIQYF
18	few	TRBV4-1	CASSQDPLLAANSDTQYF
11	.	TRBV5-1	CALPGSYEQYF
14	.	TRBV12-3/TRBV12-4	CASSFNSLQETQYF
17	.	TRBV2	CARLSRSPRSGANVLTF
16	many	TRBV5-1	CASSLEVAGGQDTQYF
17	many	TRBV15	CATSRDLGGLNNNEQFF
15	many	TRBV5-1	CASSLGLADTGELFF
14	many	TRBV12-3/TRBV12-4	CASSRRGLPHGYTF
12	few	TRBV5-1	CASSFADYGYTF
9	many	TRBV20-1	CSTIVVTHF
16	many	TRBV5-1	CASSLGPRQTPDGYTF
16	.	TRBV28	CASSFWTGGSNQPQHF
17	few	TRBV27	CASSPQGASQTAYGYTF
14	many	TRBV11-2	CASSLDRDLNEQFF
15	many	TRBV5-1	CASSLETGGYNEQFF
13	many	TRBV12-3/TRBV12-4	CASSSLDRGEQYF
15	many	TRBV12-3/TRBV12-4	CASSLHSGGNTEAFF
12	many	TRBV29-1	CSVVVGNQPQHF
14	many	TRBV5-6	CASSLSGVYETQYF
13	many	TRBV7-2	CASSPTGLNEQFF
13	many	TRBV6-6	CASKRDTTYEQYF
15	.	TRBV29-1	CSVAPKYGRNTEAFF
14	.	TRBV6-2/TRBV6-3	CASSYLAGFYEQYF
15	many	TRBV28	CASSRHTLAKNIQYF
14	many	TRBV4-1	CASSQEEGTDTQYF
18	.	TRBV7-8	CASSPHGARLWSYNEQFF
13	.	TRBV12-3/TRBV12-4	CASQVRGGEKLFF